The rows below give T cell receptor beta chains drawn from one sample of a study of T cells in Graves' hyperthyroidism and ophthalmopathy. From the multiplex PCR reads, TCRdb called clonotypes with MiXCR, one entry per CDR3 protein. The repertoire consists of over 700,000 distinct CDR3 sequences, with 35% to 40% occurring once and the leading ten covering over 8%. The sample comprised blood. The receptors derive from a man younger than 35 with Graves' hyperthyroidism. The CDR3 runs from the conserved cysteine through the conserved F or W. Fields, in order: V gene, clone size, J gene, D gene, CDR3 DNA, CDR3 protein. The D gene is left open where the match is weak. For some rows the clone size is stated as once, few or many, or as a class when expanded; others skip it.

TRBV20-1,-,TRBJ1-1,-,TGCAGTGCTAGAGATCCTCAGGGACGGGCCCTGGGCGAAGCTTTCTTT,CSARDPQGRALGEAFF
TRBV20-1,few,TRBJ1-1,TRBD1,TGCAGTGCTAGGGAGGGACAGGGGGTTGAAGCTTTCTTT,CSAREGQGVEAFF
TRBV11-3,-,TRBJ1-1,-,TGTGCCAGCAGCCGGGGAACGCGGACTGAAGCTTTCTTT,CASSRGTRTEAFF
TRBV9,-,TRBJ2-2,TRBD1,TGTGCCAGCAAAGGAGGGACAGGGGCCACCGGGGAGCTGTTTTTT,CASKGGTGATGELFF
TRBV12-3/TRBV12-4,few,TRBJ1-2,-,TGTGCCAGCAGTCCCATGGGCAGGGTCGGCTACACCTTC,CASSPMGRVGYTF
TRBV19,-,TRBJ1-2,TRBD1,TGTGCCAGTACGACAGGGGAGGCGATCGCTAACTATGGCTACACCTTC,CASTTGEAIANYGYTF
TRBV10-2,-,TRBJ2-2,TRBD2,TGCGCCAGCTTTGTCCTTTGGCGGGGGGGCAACTCCGGGGAGCTGTTTTTT,CASFVLWRGGNSGELFF
TRBV5-5,few,TRBJ2-5,TRBD2,TGTGCCAGCAGCTTTGGCAGCGGGAGAGGGGAGACCCAGTACTTC,CASSFGSGRGETQYF
TRBV20-1,few,TRBJ2-7,-,TGCAGTGCTAGAGATCAGGGGTGGGAGCAGTACTTC,CSARDQGWEQYF
TRBV5-1,-,TRBJ2-5,-,TGCGCCAGCAGCTCGTACGAGGGAGAGACCCAGTACTTC,CASSSYEGETQYF
TRBV19,many,TRBJ2-6,-,TGTGCCAGTAGTAGGGACTATTCCGACAGGGGTCCTGGGGCCAACGTCCTGACTTTC,CASSRDYSDRGPGANVLTF
TRBV5-1,few,TRBJ1-1,-,TGCGCCAGCAGCTTGATCTCGATCGGCGGCGCTGAAGCTTTCTTT,CASSLISIGGAEAFF
TRBV10-3,-,TRBJ2-7,TRBD1,TGTGCCATTACCGGGACAGGGGGCTCGTACGAGCAGTACTTC,CAITGTGGSYEQYF
TRBV10-3,-,TRBJ2-3,-,TGTGCCATCAGTGAGTTCCCAGATACGCAGTATTTT,CAISEFPDTQYF
TRBV6-1,-,TRBJ2-7,-,TGTGCCAGCAGTTTTGCGCCGGCGTTGAACGAGCAGTACTTC,CASSFAPALNEQYF
TRBV7-7,-,TRBJ2-5,TRBD2,TGTGCTAGCAGCTGGAATAGCGGGATCCAAGAGACCCAGTACTTC,CASSWNSGIQETQYF
TRBV9,many,TRBJ1-2,-,TGTGCCAGCAGCGTCACGCCAGCGGGGTCATATGGCTACACCTTC,CASSVTPAGSYGYTF
TRBV10-3,many,TRBJ2-2,-,TGTGCCTCCTCTCGGCCAGGGGTCGTCGGCGGGGAGCTGTTTTTT,CASSRPGVVGGELFF
TRBV6-5,-,TRBJ1-2,-,TGTGCCAGCAGTTCCCGAACCCTCAGGGGTGGAGGCTACACCTTC,CASSSRTLRGGGYTF
TRBV29-1,-,TRBJ1-2,-,TGCAGCGTTGAAGGACTAGCGGGATATGGCTACACCTTC,CSVEGLAGYGYTF
TRBV4-3,few,TRBJ1-1,-,TGCGCCAGCAGCCAAGAGCCGACAGACTATGAAGCTTTCTTT,CASSQEPTDYEAFF
TRBV25-1,-,TRBJ1-1,TRBD1,TGTGCCAGCAGCTTGGTCGGGGACAGAAAAGAAGCTTTCTTT,CASSLVGDRKEAFF
TRBV5-1,-,TRBJ1-1,TRBD1,TGCGCCGGCAGGACCGGGACAGGGGCTGAAGCTTTCTTT,CAGRTGTGAEAFF
TRBV19,many,TRBJ1-1,-,TGTGCCAGTAGTATTCCGGTACGGGGGAAATATGTCTTT,CASSIPVRGKYVF
TRBV13,-,TRBJ2-7,-,TGTGCCAGCAGCCCACGAGGCGGGACGAGCTCCTACGAGCAGTACTTC,CASSPRGGTSSYEQYF
TRBV10-3,-,TRBJ2-7,TRBD1,TGTGCCAGCTCACTGGGAAGGACAGGGGAGTCCTACGAGCAGTACTTC,CASSLGRTGESYEQYF
TRBV6-5,-,TRBJ2-7,TRBD1,TGTGCCAGCAGTTACTCCTGGACAGGCTCCTACGAGCAGTACTTC,CASSYSWTGSYEQYF
TRBV10-3,many,TRBJ2-7,-,TGTGCCATCAGTGAGGGTAACTCCTACGAGCAGTACTTC,CAISEGNSYEQYF
TRBV10-3,few,TRBJ1-5,TRBD1,TGTGCCAGAGGGGCAGGGGGCAGTCAGCCCCAGCATTTT,CARGAGGSQPQHF
TRBV7-9,many,TRBJ1-2,-,TGTGCCAGCAGCTTAGGCAGGATGTACACCTTC,CASSLGRMYTF
TRBV7-2,once,TRBJ1-3,-,TGTGCCAGCAGCCAAGATGAGAGGATTAGGGGACACACCATATATTTT,CASSQDERIRGHTIYF
TRBV5-8,-,TRBJ1-1,-,TGTGCCAGCAGCTTCGGCAGGCGATTGGTGGACACTGAAGCTTTCTTT,CASSFGRRLVDTEAFF
TRBV11-2,few,TRBJ2-7,-,TGTGCCAGCAGCATAGGGTACGTCGAGTACTTC,CASSIGYVEYF
TRBV7-9,-,TRBJ2-7,-,TGTGCCAGCAGCCATAATCCGGGGACCGAGCAGTACTTC,CASSHNPGTEQYF
TRBV7-9,many,TRBJ1-1,-,TGTGCCAGCAGCTACAAAGACACTGAAGCTTTCTTT,CASSYKDTEAFF
TRBV7-8,-,TRBJ2-5,-,TGTGCCAGCAGCTTAGACACCGGGGATGGTCTATATGAGACCCAGTACTTC,CASSLDTGDGLYETQYF
TRBV4-2,many,TRBJ1-2,TRBD1,TGTGCCAGCAGCCCGGGACAGGTTAACTATGGCTACACCTTC,CASSPGQVNYGYTF
TRBV25-1,many,TRBJ2-2,TRBD2,TGTGCCAGCAGTGATCCTAGCGGGAGGGCCAGCACCGGGGAGCTGTTTTTT,CASSDPSGRASTGELFF
TRBV29-1,-,TRBJ1-2,TRBD1,TGCAGCGTTGACGGGACAGGGGGCTTTGGCTACACCTTC,CSVDGTGGFGYTF
TRBV7-9,few,TRBJ1-5,-,TGTGCCAGCAGCCACTTTGCCAGGGGTCGGGTTCAGCCCCAGCATTTT,CASSHFARGRVQPQHF
TRBV7-9,few,TRBJ1-6,TRBD1,TGTGCCAGCAGCGAGACCGGGACAGGGTATTCACCCCTCCACTTT,CASSETGTGYSPLHF
TRBV5-6,-,TRBJ2-7,TRBD2,TGTGCCAGCAGCCTCGGGACTAGCGGGGCCCACGAGCAGTACTTC,CASSLGTSGAHEQYF
TRBV7-2,-,TRBJ1-1,-,TGTGCCAGCATGAGCGGGAGTACTAACACCGGGGAAGGTTTCTTT,CASMSGSTNTGEGFF
TRBV7-3,once,TRBJ2-1,TRBD2,TGTGCCAGCAGCTCCCGACTAGCGGGGGGAAATGAGCAGTTCTTC,CASSSRLAGGNEQFF
TRBV7-9,many,TRBJ2-5,-,TGTGCCAGTACGACTAGTCAGGGAGAGACCCAGTACTTC,CASTTSQGETQYF
TRBV15,-,TRBJ1-4,TRBD1,TGTGCCACCAGCAGAGTAGGGACAGCCTACGAAAAACTGTTTTTT,CATSRVGTAYEKLFF
TRBV14,-,TRBJ2-7,TRBD2,TGTGCCAGCAGTTCTCCCGGGGGGACGGTCTCCTACGAGCAGTACTTC,CASSSPGGTVSYEQYF
TRBV12-3/TRBV12-4,-,TRBJ2-7,TRBD2,TGTGCCAGCAGTGGGGGGGGAAACGAGCAGTACTTC,CASSGGGNEQYF
TRBV2,many,TRBJ1-2,-,TGTGCCAGCAGCGCTGGGGGTGCGGTCTATGGCTACACCTTC,CASSAGGAVYGYTF
TRBV6-5,-,TRBJ1-6,-,TGTGCCAGCAGTTTCGGTGTCGGGGAGCGGGCCCTCCACTTT,CASSFGVGERALHF
TRBV6-1,-,TRBJ2-6,TRBD1,TGTGCCAGCAGTCCGACAGGGGGACCCTCTGGGGCCAACGTCCTGACTTTC,CASSPTGGPSGANVLTF
TRBV19,few,TRBJ1-2,-,TGTGCCAGTAGTATGGGCGGACAGCTCTATGGCTACACCTTC,CASSMGGQLYGYTF
TRBV4-3,-,TRBJ1-4,-,TGCGCCAGCAGCCAGGGAGAAATTAATGAAAAACTGTTTTTT,CASSQGEINEKLFF
TRBV19,many,TRBJ1-1,TRBD1,TGTGCCAGTAGTTCGGACAGGGAGGTTACTGAAGCTTTCTTT,CASSSDREVTEAFF
TRBV12-3/TRBV12-4,-,TRBJ1-2,-,TGTGCCAGCATCCCTCAGGGGCTCGGTAATTATGGCTACACCTTC,CASIPQGLGNYGYTF
TRBV7-9,-,TRBJ2-7,-,TGTGCCACCGAAGACAGGTCCTACGAGCAGTACTTC,CATEDRSYEQYF
TRBV2,-,TRBJ2-2,-,TGTGCCAACAGTTACTCGACTGGCGGGGAGCTGTTTTTT,CANSYSTGGELFF
TRBV12-3/TRBV12-4,many,TRBJ1-5,TRBD1,TGTGCCAGCACCGGACAGGGTGGTCAGCCCCAGCATTTT,CASTGQGGQPQHF
TRBV29-1,-,TRBJ1-2,TRBD1,TGCAGCGTTGTGCCGGACAGGGAAGTCGGCTACACCTTC,CSVVPDREVGYTF